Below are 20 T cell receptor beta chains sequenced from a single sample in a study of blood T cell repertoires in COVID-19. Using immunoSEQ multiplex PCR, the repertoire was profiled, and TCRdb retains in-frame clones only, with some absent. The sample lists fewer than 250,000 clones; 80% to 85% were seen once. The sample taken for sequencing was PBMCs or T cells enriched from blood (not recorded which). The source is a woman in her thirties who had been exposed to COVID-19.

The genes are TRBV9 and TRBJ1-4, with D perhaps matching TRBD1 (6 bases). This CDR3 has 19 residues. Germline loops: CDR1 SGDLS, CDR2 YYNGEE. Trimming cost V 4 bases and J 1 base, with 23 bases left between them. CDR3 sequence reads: CASSSQTGGSPRTNEKLFF. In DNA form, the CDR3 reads TGTGCCAGCAGCTCACAGACAGGCGGTTCCCCCCGAACTAATGAAAAACTGTTTTTT.

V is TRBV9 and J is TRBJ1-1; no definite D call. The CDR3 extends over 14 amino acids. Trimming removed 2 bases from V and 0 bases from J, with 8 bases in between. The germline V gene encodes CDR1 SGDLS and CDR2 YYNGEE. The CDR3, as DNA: TGTGCCAGCAGCGTGTCCCAATTGAACACTGAAGCTTTCTTT. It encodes CASSVSQLNTEAFF.

The CDR3 bases are TGCGCCAGCAGCCAAGAGGGTCAGGGTGCGGCTTTCTTT. It translates to CASSQEGQGAAFF. V and J are TRBV4-3 and TRBJ1-1, with D possibly TRBD1 on 5 matching bases. V lost 0 bases, J lost 11 bases, and 13 bases lay in between. Germline V gene sequence: CDR1 LGHNA, CDR2 YSLEER. This CDR3 spans 13 amino acids.

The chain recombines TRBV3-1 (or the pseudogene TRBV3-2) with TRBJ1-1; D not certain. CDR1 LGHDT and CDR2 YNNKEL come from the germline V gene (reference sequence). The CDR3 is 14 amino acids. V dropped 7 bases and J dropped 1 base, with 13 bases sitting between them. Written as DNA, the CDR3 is TGTGCCAGCACCCGCGTGGCAGGGAACACTGAAGCTTTCTTT. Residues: CASTRVAGNTEAFF.

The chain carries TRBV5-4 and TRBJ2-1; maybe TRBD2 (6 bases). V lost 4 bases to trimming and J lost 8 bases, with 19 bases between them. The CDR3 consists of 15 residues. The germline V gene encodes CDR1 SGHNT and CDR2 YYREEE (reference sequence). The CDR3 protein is CASSENRGGVDEQFF. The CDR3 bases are TGTGCCAGCAGCGAAAATAGGGGAGGTGTCGATGAGCAGTTCTTC.

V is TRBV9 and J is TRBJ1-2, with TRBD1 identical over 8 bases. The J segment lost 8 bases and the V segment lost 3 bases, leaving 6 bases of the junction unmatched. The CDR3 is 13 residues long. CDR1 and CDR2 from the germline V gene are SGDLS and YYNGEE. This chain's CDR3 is CASSEPGGWGYTF. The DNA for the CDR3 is TGTGCCAGCAGCGAGCCAGGGGGCTGGGGCTACACCTTC.

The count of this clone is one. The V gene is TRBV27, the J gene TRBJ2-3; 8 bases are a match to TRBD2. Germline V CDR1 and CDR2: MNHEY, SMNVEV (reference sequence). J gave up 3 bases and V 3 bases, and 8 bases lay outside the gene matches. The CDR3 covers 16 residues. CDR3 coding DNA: TGTGCCAGCAGTTTCCTCTCGGGGGGGCCAACAGATACGCAGTATTTT. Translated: CASSFLSGGPTDTQYF.

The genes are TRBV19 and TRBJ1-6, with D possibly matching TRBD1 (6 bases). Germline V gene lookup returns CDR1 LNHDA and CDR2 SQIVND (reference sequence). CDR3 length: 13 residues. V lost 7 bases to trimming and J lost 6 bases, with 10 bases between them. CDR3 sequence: CASTWGLNSPLHF. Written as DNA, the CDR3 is TGTGCCAGTACCTGGGGGCTTAATTCACCCCTCCACTTT.

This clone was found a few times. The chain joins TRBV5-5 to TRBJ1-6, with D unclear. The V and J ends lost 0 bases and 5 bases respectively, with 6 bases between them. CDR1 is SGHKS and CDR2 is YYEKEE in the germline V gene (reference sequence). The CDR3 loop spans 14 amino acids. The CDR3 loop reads CASSLDINNSPLHF. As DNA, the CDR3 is TGTGCCAGCAGCTTGGATATAAATAATTCACCCCTCCACTTT. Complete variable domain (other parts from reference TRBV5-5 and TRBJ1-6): DAGVTQSPTHLIKTRGQQVTLRCSPISGHKSVSWYQQVLGQGPQFIFQYYEKEERGRGNFPDRFSARQFPNYSSELNVNALLLGDSALYLCASSLDINNSPLHFGNGTRLTVT.

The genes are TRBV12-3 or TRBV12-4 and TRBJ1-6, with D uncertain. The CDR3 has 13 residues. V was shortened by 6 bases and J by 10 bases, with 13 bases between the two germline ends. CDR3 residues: CASSYGQISPLHF. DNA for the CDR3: TGTGCCAGCAGCTACGGTCAAATCTCACCCCTCCACTTT.

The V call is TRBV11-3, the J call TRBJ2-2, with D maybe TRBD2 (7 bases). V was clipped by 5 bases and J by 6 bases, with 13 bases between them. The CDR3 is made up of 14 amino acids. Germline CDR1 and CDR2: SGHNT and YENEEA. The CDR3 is CASSLRGGAGELFF. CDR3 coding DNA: TGTGCCAGCAGCCTCCGAGGGGGGGCCGGGGAGCTGTTTTTT.

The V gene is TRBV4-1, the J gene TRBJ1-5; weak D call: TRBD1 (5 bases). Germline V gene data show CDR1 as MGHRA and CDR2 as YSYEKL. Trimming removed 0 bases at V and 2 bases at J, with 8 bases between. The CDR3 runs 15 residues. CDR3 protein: CASSQDPGGNQPQHF. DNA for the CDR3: TGCGCCAGCAGCCAAGACCCGGGGGGCAATCAGCCCCAGCATTTT.

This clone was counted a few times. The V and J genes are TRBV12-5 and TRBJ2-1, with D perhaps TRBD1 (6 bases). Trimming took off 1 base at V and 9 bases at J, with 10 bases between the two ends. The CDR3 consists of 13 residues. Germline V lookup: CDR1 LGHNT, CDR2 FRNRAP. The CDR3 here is CASGLGGRGEQFF. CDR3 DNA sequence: TGTGCTAGTGGTTTGGGGGGGCGCGGTGAGCAGTTCTTC.

CDR3 nucleotide sequence: TGTGCCAGCAGTGAAAAGAGGGTGGTCAACGAGCAGTACTTC. Its translation: CASSEKRVVNEQYF. The V and J genes are TRBV6-1 and TRBJ2-7, with D perhaps TRBD2 (5 bases). The CDR3 is 14 residues long. Germline V gene sequence: CDR1 MNHNS, CDR2 SASEGT. V was cut by 2 bases and J by 5 bases, with 13 bases left in between.

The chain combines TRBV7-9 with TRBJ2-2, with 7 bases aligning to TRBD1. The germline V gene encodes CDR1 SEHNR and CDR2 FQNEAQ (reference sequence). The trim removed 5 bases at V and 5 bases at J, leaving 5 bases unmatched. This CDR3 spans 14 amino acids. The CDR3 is CASSRDRLTGELFF. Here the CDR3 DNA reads TGTGCCAGCAGCCGGGACAGATTAACCGGGGAGCTGTTTTTT.

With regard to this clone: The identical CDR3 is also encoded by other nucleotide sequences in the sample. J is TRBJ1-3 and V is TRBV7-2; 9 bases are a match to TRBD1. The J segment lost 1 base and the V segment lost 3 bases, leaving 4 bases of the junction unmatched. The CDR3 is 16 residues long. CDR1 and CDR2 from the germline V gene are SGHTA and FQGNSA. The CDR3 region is CASSLSGTGSGNTIYF. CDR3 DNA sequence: TGTGCCAGCAGCTTGTCCGGGACAGGGTCTGGAAACACCATATATTTT.

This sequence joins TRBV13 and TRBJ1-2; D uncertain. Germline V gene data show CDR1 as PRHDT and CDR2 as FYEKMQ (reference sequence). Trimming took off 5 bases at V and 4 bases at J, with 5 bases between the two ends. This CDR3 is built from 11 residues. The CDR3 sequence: CASSPSYGYTF. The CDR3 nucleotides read TGTGCCAGCAGCCCGTCCTATGGCTACACCTTC.

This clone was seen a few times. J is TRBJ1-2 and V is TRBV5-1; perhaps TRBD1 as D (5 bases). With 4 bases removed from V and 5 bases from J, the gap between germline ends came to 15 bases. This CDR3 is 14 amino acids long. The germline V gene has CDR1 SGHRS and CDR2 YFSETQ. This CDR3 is CASSLIQGAYGYTF. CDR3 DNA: TGCGCCAGCAGCCTGATCCAGGGTGCTTATGGCTACACCTTC.

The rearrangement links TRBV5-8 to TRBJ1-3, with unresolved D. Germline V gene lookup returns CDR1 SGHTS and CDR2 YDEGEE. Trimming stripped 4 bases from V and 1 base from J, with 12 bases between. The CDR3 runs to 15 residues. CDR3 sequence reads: CASSQAGLSGNTIYF. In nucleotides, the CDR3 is TGTGCCAGCAGCCAAGCGGGTTTATCTGGAAACACCATATATTTT.

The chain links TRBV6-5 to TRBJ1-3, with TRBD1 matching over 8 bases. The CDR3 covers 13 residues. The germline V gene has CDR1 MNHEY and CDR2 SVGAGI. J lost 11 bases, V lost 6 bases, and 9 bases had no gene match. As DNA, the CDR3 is TGTGCCAGCAGCCTTGGACAGGGCTTGGCCATATATTTT. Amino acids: CASSLGQGLAIYF.